The 32 T cell receptor beta chains presented below share a single source sample, sequenced in a study of cytomegalovirus exposure and HLA in healthy donors. TCRdb's table, derived via immunoSEQ multiplex PCR, lists solely in-frame clones and lacks some. Of around 350,000 clones listed, about nine tenths were seen once; the top ten hold 0.65% to 0.95%. The source material was PBMCs. Receptors originate from a woman aged 18-29 years in good health and CMV-seronegative.

The table lists this clone with a count of one. The rearrangement uses TRBV9 and TRBJ2-7, with a weak D call TRBD2 (5 bases). CDR3 length equals 15 residues. Trimming shortened V by 4 bases and J by 5 bases, and 19 bases separated the two germline ends. CDR1 and CDR2 from the germline V gene are SGDLS and YYNGEE. CDR3 sequence: CASSREFGVLNEQYF. In nucleotides, the CDR3 is TGTGCCAGCAGCCGGGAATTTGGAGTCCTGAACGAGCAGTACTTC.

In its sample, this clone was seen a few times. The V gene is TRBV28, the J gene TRBJ1-4, with a tentative D call TRBD1 (5 bases). The CDR3 is 15 residues long. The germline V gene has CDR1 MDHEN and CDR2 SYDVKM. V was shortened by 6 bases and J by 8 bases, with 19 bases between the two germline ends. CDR3 amino acids: CASRTSRALGEKLFF. The CDR3 DNA sequence: TGTGCCAGCAGAACCTCCAGGGCGTTGGGGGAAAAACTGTTTTTT.

The rearrangement links TRBV11-1 to TRBJ1-5; D gene unclear. CDR1 SGHAT and CDR2 FQDESV come from the germline V gene (reference sequence). The CDR3 has 15 amino acids. V was clipped by 5 bases and J by 0 bases, with 11 bases between them. CDR3 DNA: TGTGCCAGCAGCCCGACCGGGAATAGCAATCAGCCCCAGCATTTT. This encodes CASSPTGNSNQPQHF.

This sequence joins TRBV7-9 and TRBJ2-7; weak D call: TRBD1 (5 bases). CDR1 SEHNR and CDR2 FQNEAQ come from the germline V gene (reference sequence). This CDR3 is built from 15 residues. V shed 0 bases and J shed 2 bases, with 11 bases lying between them. In DNA, the CDR3 is TGTGCCAGCAGCTTAGCTGGTAGGACAACCTACGAGCAGTACTTC. The encoded protein is CASSLAGRTTYEQYF.

CDR3 region: CASSPLDAGMETQYF. Here the CDR3 DNA reads TGTGCCAGCAGCCCCCTCGACGCGGGGATGGAGACCCAGTACTTC. V and J are TRBV9 and TRBJ2-5, with a possible D match to TRBD2 (6 bases). The CDR3 is 15 amino acids. V lost 4 bases, J lost 5 bases, and 18 bases lay in between. CDR1 and CDR2 (germline): SGDLS, YYNGEE.

The rearrangement uses TRBV5-1 and TRBJ1-1, with D possibly being TRBD1 (5 bases). The CDR3 contains 13 residues. Trimming stripped 5 bases from V and 3 bases from J, with 11 bases between. Looked up from germline, CDR1 is SGHRS and CDR2 is YFSETQ. As DNA, the CDR3 is TGCGCCAGCAGAGACCAGGGTTACACTGAAGCTTTCTTT. This encodes CASRDQGYTEAFF. The entire variable domain, with the rest obtained from reference TRBV5-1 and TRBJ1-1, is as follows: KAGVTQTPRYLIKTRGQQVTLSCSPISGHRSVSWYQQTPGQGLQFLFEYFSETQRNKGNFPGRFSGRQFSNSRSEMNVSTLELGDSALYLCASRDQGYTEAFFGQGTRLTVV.

V usage is TRBV7-9 and J usage is TRBJ2-1, with TRBD2 matching 14 bases. CDR1 SEHNR and CDR2 FQNEAQ come from the germline V gene (reference sequence). V lost 5 bases and J lost 6; bases outside the gene matches: 6. The CDR3 has 16 residues. CDR3 in amino acids: CASSPEGLAGVNEQFF. In DNA, the CDR3 is TGTGCCAGCAGCCCGGAGGGACTAGCGGGGGTCAATGAGCAGTTCTTC.

This rearrangement joins TRBV7-9 to TRBJ2-4; tentatively, D is TRBD2 (5 bases). The CDR3 runs to 17 residues. In germline, CDR1 is SEHNR, CDR2 FQNEAQ (reference sequence). Trimming cost V 1 base and J 6 bases, with 19 bases left between them. For the CDR3, the DNA is TGTGCCAGCAGCTTAGTTCGTGTCGGATCCGAGGGAAACATTCAGTACTTC. It specifies CASSLVRVGSEGNIQYF.

The rearrangement joins TRBV18 to TRBJ2-5; 7 bases map to TRBD2. The CDR3 has 15 residues. Looked up from germline, CDR1 is KGHSH and CDR2 is LQKENI. With 3 bases clipped from V and 2 bases from J, the junction kept 6 bases outside the gene matches. CDR3 sequence reads: CASSPSSSGQETQYF. The CDR3 DNA reads TGTGCCAGCTCACCGTCTTCTAGCGGACAAGAGACCCAGTACTTC.

The chain uses TRBV28 and TRBJ1-2; D call uncertain. V was shortened by 8 bases and J by 2 bases, with 9 bases between the two germline ends. The CDR3 extends over 12 amino acids. CDR1 is MDHEN and CDR2 is SYDVKM in the germline V gene. CDR3 sequence: CASEGRNYGYTF. In nucleotides, the CDR3 is TGTGCCAGCGAGGGCCGGAACTATGGCTACACCTTC.

The chain couples TRBV7-9 to TRBJ2-1; possibly TRBD1 for D (6 bases). The CDR3 is made up of 16 amino acids. CDR1 is SEHNR and CDR2 is FQNEAQ in the germline V gene (reference sequence). The germline V and J ends were trimmed by 4 bases and 3 bases, with 16 bases remaining between them. CDR3 region: CASSSIRGPLYNEQFF. In DNA, the CDR3 is TGTGCCAGCAGCTCAATCAGGGGCCCCCTCTACAATGAGCAGTTCTTC.

Comments on this clone: This may be a read error, as it is one base from a much larger clone. This chain links TRBV7-9 with TRBJ1-2; D is unresolved. Germline CDR1 SEHNR, CDR2 FQNEAQ (reference sequence). The length of the CDR3 is 11 residues. Trimming took off 5 bases at V and 3 bases at J, with 4 bases between the two ends. CDR3 coding DNA: TGTGCCAGCAGCCAGGACTATGGCTACACCTTC. This encodes CASSQDYGYTF.

The chain has TRBV25-1 and TRBJ2-4; D gene unclear. Germline V gene data show CDR1 as MGHDK and CDR2 as SYGVNS. The CDR3 is 13 residues long. The V end was cut by 0 bases, the J end by 3 bases, with 3 bases between. The CDR3, as DNA: TGTGCCAGCAGTGAATACGGCAAAAACATTCAGTACTTC. Its protein is CASSEYGKNIQYF.

The rearrangement uses TRBV5-1 and TRBJ2-7; TRBD1 aligns across 7 bases. Unmatched junction bases numbered 9, after V lost 4 bases and J lost 5 bases. The CDR3 totals 14 residues. Germline CDR1 and CDR2: SGHRS and YFSETQ. CDR3 amino acids: CASSGSRTGDEQYF. DNA for the CDR3: TGCGCCAGCAGCGGTTCCCGGACAGGCGACGAGCAGTACTTC.

The chain recombines TRBV6-1 with TRBJ1-4; 9 bases line up with TRBD1. The junction had 7 bases not matched to a gene; V was cut back by 6 bases and J by 8 bases. The germline CDR1 and CDR2 sequences are MNHNS and SASEGT. CDR3 length equals 14 residues. This chain's CDR3 is CASSLQGAREKLFF. Here the CDR3 DNA reads TGTGCCAGCAGCCTACAGGGGGCGCGGGAAAAACTGTTTTTT.

The V and J genes are TRBV19 and TRBJ2-7, with TRBD2 matching 8 bases. Germline V gene lookup returns CDR1 LNHDA and CDR2 SQIVND (reference sequence). The CDR3 has 14 residues. Losses at the gene ends were 6 bases for V and 6 bases for J; bases not matched to a gene: 10. The CDR3 sequence is CASRSGTSYGEQYF. The CDR3 coding sequence is TGTGCCAGTAGGTCCGGGACTAGTTACGGCGAGCAGTACTTC.

This clone was seen more than once but under ten times. The chain links TRBV10-3 to TRBJ2-7; no definite D call. The CDR3 is 11 amino acids. The V gene's germline CDR1 is ENHRY and CDR2 SYGVKD. V was pared by 8 bases and J by 0 bases, with 5 bases between. The CDR3 DNA reads TGTGCCATCCAGGACTCCTACGAGCAGTACTTC. Protein sequence: CAIQDSYEQYF.

This clone has only a few counts. The V call is TRBV7-8, the J call TRBJ2-7; TRBD2 matches at 9 bases. Germline lookup yields CDR1 SGHVS and CDR2 FQNEAQ. The length of the CDR3 is 15 residues. V shed 1 base, J shed 3 bases, and the junction held 4 bases outside the gene matches. The CDR3 DNA sequence: TGTGCCAGCAGCTTAGATGTTAGCGGGAGCTACGAGCAGTACTTC. Its translation: CASSLDVSGSYEQYF.

This sequence joins TRBV7-7 and TRBJ2-7, with TRBD2 identical over 7 bases. V lost 3 bases and J lost 5; bases outside the gene matches: 10. Per the germline V gene, CDR1 is SSHAT and CDR2 is FNYEAQ (reference sequence). This CDR3 comprises 15 residues. The chain's CDR3 is CASSLQRGLDHEQYF. In DNA, the CDR3 is TGTGCCAGCAGCTTGCAACGAGGACTAGACCACGAGCAGTACTTC.

The V and J genes are TRBV5-4 and TRBJ1-2, with TRBD1 as a possible D gene (6 bases). Germline-derived CDR1 and CDR2 are SGHNT and YYREEE (reference sequence). This CDR3 is 12 amino acids long. With 0 bases removed from V and 8 bases from J, the gap between germline ends came to 8 bases. The CDR3 sequence: CASSLGGTGYTF. Written as DNA, the CDR3 is TGTGCCAGCAGCTTGGGGGGGACAGGCTACACCTTC.

The gene calls are TRBV5-4 and TRBJ2-7, with D possibly TRBD1 on 6 matching bases. The CDR3 contains 17 residues. The ends were cut back, 3 bases at V and 2 bases at J, with 21 bases in the middle. Germline CDR1 reads SGHNT; CDR2 reads YYREEE (reference sequence). The CDR3 sequence is CASSSPPTGQGTYEQYF. The CDR3, as DNA: TGTGCCAGCAGCTCCCCCCCGACAGGTCAAGGCACCTACGAGCAGTACTTC.

This clone was detected ten times or more. This sequence joins TRBV2 and TRBJ2-2, with D unclear. The V gene's germline CDR1 is SNHLY and CDR2 FYNNEI. The CDR3 contains 12 residues. V was clipped by 4 bases and J by 5 bases, with 5 bases between them. The CDR3 region has the DNA TGTGCCAGCAGTGGGCGGACCGGGGAGCTGTTTTTT. Translating it yields CASSGRTGELFF.

V gene TRBV2 combines with J gene TRBJ2-1; D ambiguous. CDR1 SNHLY and CDR2 FYNNEI come from the germline V gene. The V end lost 6 bases, the J end lost 0 bases, and 12 bases lay between the germline ends. The CDR3 sequence is 15 residues long. In nucleotides, the CDR3 is TGTGCCAGCAGGGTCCCTCCCAGCTCCTACAATGAGCAGTTCTTC. It translates to CASRVPPSSYNEQFF.

Turning to this clone: Germline and junction disagree at one end, which may indicate a read error. This specimen includes other DNA sequences encoding the same CDR3. The CDR3 sequence is CAWSVVDEQFF. The CDR3 region has the DNA TGTGCCTGGAGTGTAGTAGATGAACAGTTCTTC. The genes are TRBV30 and TRBJ2-1; D remains unclear. The length of the CDR3 is 11 residues. Germline values: CDR1 GTSNPN, CDR2 SVGIG (reference sequence).

The J gene is TRBJ1-2, the V gene TRBV28; 9 positions agree with TRBD1. The germline gives CDR1 MDHEN, CDR2 SYDVKM. J was trimmed by 8 bases and V by 3 bases; bases with no gene match: 19. The CDR3 runs 18 residues. The CDR3 DNA follows: TGTGCCAGCAGTTTCGGGAGCGGGGACAGGGCAGCAATTGGCGGCTACACCTTC. As protein: CASSFGSGDRAAIGGYTF.

This chain links TRBV19 with TRBJ2-1, with TRBD1 matching over 9 bases. The CDR3 spans 15 residues. The germline V gene encodes CDR1 LNHDA and CDR2 SQIVND (reference sequence). V lost 3 bases to trimming and J lost 3 bases; unmatched junction nucleotides: 3. The CDR3 DNA reads TGTGCCAGTAGTATCCAGGGACAGGGCTACAATGAGCAGTTCTTC. Translating gives CASSIQGQGYNEQFF.

CDR3 nucleotides: TGTGCCAGCAGCTTAGATCTGGGGGCAGGAGAGACCCAGTACTTC. Its translation: CASSLDLGAGETQYF. The chain has TRBV11-2 and TRBJ2-5; TRBD1 might be the D (6 bases). Germline V gene sequence: CDR1 SGHAT, CDR2 FQNNGV. V was trimmed by 0 bases and J by 4 bases, leaving 12 bases between them. The CDR3 is 15 residues long.

The V gene is TRBV5-6, the J gene TRBJ2-1; 7 bases match TRBD2. The CDR3 sequence is 14 residues long. Germline assignment: CDR1 SGHDT and CDR2 YYEEEE. With 3 bases clipped from V and 6 bases from J, the junction kept 6 bases outside the gene matches. The CDR3 sequence is CASSWMRTSNEQFF. CDR3 nucleotides: TGTGCCAGCAGCTGGATGCGGACTAGCAATGAGCAGTTCTTC.

The chain links TRBV19 to TRBJ2-7, with D possibly being TRBD2 (6 bases). The length of the CDR3 is 15 residues. The ends were cut back, 5 bases at V and 2 bases at J, with 16 bases in the middle. Looked up from germline, CDR1 is LNHDA and CDR2 is SQIVND (reference sequence). The CDR3 DNA sequence: TGTGCCAGTAGTCTTCTGGGACTCCCCCCCTACGAGCAGTACTTC. Translated: CASSLLGLPPYEQYF.

The genes are TRBV6-5 and TRBJ2-7; 9 bases align to TRBD1. The CDR3 has 15 residues. Germline CDR1 reads MNHEY; CDR2 reads SVGAGI. V lost 6 bases, J lost 3 bases, and 9 bases stayed unmatched. The CDR3 DNA reads TGTGCCAGCAGACAACCCGGGACAGGGAACTACGAGCAGTACTTC. Residues: CASRQPGTGNYEQYF.

The CDR3 DNA follows: TGTGCCAGCTCGCATATCCAGGGAACCCAAGAGACCCAGTACTTC. It yields the protein CASSHIQGTQETQYF. The chain recombines TRBV6-1 with TRBJ2-5; a possible D gene is TRBD1 (5 bases). Deletions cut 8 bases from V and 1 base from J, with 17 bases between. CDR3 length: 15 amino acids. Germline CDR1 and CDR2: MNHNS and SASEGT.

This chain joins TRBV27 and TRBJ1-1; D remains ambiguous. This CDR3 spans 11 amino acids. CDR1 is MNHEY and CDR2 is SMNVEV in the germline V gene (reference sequence). The germline V and J ends were trimmed by 7 bases and 1 base, with 4 bases remaining between them. In DNA, the CDR3 is TGTGCCAGCATGGCGAACACTGAAGCTTTCTTT. Translation gives CASMANTEAFF.